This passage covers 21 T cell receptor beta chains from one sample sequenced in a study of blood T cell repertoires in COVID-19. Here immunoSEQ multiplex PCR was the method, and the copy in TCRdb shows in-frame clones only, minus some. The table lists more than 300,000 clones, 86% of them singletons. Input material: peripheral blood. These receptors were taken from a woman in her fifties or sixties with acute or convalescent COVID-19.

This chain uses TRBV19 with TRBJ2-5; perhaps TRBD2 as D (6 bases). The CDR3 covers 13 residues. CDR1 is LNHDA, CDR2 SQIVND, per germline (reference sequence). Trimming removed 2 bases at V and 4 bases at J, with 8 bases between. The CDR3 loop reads CASSIWGGETQYF. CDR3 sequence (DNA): TGTGCCAGTAGTATATGGGGAGGAGAGACCCAGTACTTC.

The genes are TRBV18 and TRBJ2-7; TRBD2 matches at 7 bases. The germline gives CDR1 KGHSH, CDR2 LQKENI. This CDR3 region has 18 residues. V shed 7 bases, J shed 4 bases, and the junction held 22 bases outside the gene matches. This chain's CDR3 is CASLGSVPRTSREYEQYF. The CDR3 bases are TGTGCCAGCTTAGGGAGCGTTCCTAGGACTAGTAGGGAGTACGAGCAGTACTTC.

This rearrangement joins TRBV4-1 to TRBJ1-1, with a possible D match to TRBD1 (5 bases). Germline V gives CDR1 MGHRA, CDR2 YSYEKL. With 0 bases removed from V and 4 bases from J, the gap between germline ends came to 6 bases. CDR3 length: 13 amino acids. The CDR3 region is CASSQEGGTEAFF. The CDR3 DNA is TGCGCCAGCAGCCAAGAGGGGGGCACTGAAGCTTTCTTT.

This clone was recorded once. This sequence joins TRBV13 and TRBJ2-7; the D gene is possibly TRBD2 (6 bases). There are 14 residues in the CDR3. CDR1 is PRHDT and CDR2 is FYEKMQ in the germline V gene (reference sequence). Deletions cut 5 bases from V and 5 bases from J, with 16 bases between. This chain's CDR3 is CASSPEGDSDEQYF. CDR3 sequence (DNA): TGTGCCAGCAGCCCGGAGGGAGATTCCGACGAGCAGTACTTC.

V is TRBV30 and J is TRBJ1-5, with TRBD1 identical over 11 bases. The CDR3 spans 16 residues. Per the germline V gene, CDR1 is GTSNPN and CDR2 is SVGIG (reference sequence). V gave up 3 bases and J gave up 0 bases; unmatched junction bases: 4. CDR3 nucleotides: TGTGCCTGGAGAGGGACAGGGGGTTATAGCAATCAGCCCCAGCATTTT. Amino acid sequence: CAWRGTGGYSNQPQHF.

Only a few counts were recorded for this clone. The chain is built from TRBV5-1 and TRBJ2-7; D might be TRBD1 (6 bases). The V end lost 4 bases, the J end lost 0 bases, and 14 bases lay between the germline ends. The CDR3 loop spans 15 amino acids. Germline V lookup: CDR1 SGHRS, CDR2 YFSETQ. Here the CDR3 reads CASSPTGHFSYEQYF. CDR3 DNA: TGCGCCAGCAGCCCAACAGGGCACTTCTCCTACGAGCAGTACTTC.

CDR3 protein: CASSAIAGGPYEQYF. As DNA, the CDR3 is TGTGCCAGCAGTGCCATAGCGGGAGGCCCCTACGAGCAGTACTTC. The V call is TRBV2, the J call TRBJ2-7, with TRBD2 matching over 10 bases. Germline CDR1 and CDR2: SNHLY and FYNNEI. The V gene end was trimmed by 4 bases and the J gene end by 2 bases; junction bases not matched to a gene: 5. CDR3 size: 15 residues.

The CDR3 protein is CADREGDGYTF. CDR3 DNA: TGTGCGGACAGGGAAGGCGATGGCTACACCTTC. V usage is TRBV18 and J usage is TRBJ1-2, with 8 bases identical to TRBD1. Per the germline V gene, CDR1 is KGHSH and CDR2 is LQKENI. The CDR3 runs to 11 residues.

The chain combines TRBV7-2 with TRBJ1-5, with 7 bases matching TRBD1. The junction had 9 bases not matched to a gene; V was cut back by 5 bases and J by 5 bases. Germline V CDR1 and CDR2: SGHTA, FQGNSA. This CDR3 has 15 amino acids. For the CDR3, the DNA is TGTGCCAGCAGCCCTCGGACAGGATCCTATCAGCCCCAGCATTTT. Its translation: CASSPRTGSYQPQHF.

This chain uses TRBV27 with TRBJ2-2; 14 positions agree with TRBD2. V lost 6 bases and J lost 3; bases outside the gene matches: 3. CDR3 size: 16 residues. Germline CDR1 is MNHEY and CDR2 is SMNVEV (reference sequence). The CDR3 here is CASRQTSGRDTGELFF. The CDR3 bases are TGTGCCAGCAGACAGACTAGCGGGAGGGACACCGGGGAGCTGTTTTTT.

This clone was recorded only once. This chain's CDR3 is CASSPLGGRSYNEQFF. The CDR3 nucleotides read TGTGCCAGCTCACCACTAGGGGGAAGGTCCTACAATGAGCAGTTCTTC. The rearrangement links TRBV18 to TRBJ2-1; D might be TRBD1 (6 bases). V shed 1 base and J shed 1 base, with 11 bases lying between them. Germline V gives CDR1 KGHSH, CDR2 LQKENI. The CDR3 spans 16 residues. The whole variable domain, filled in from reference TRBV18 and TRBJ2-1, reads NAGVMQNPRHLVRRRGQEARLRCSPMKGHSHVYWYRQLPEEGLKFMVYLQKENIIDESGMPKERFSAEFPKEGPSILRIQQVVRGDSAAYFCASSPLGGRSYNEQFFGPGTRLTVL.

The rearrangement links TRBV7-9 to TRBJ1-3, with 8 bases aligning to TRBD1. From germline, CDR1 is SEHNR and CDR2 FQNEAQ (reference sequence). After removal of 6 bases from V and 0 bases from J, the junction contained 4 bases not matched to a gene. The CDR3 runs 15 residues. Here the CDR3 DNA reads TGTGCCAGCAGAGGGACAGGCAGCTCTGGAAACACCATATATTTT. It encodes CASRGTGSSGNTIYF.

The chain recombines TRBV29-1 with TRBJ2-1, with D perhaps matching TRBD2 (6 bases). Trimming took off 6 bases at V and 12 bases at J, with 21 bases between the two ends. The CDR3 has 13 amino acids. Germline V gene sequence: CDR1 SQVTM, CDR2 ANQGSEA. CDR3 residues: CSVGPTSMFWQFF. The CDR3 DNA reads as TGCAGCGTGGGGCCCACTAGCATGTTCTGGCAGTTCTTC.

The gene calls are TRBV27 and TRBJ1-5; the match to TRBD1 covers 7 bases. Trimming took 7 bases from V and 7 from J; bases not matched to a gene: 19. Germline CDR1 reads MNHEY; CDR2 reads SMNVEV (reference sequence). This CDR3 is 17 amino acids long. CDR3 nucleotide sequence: TGTGCCAGCACCACATATCAGGGGGGCGGGGTTACCCAGCCCCAGCATTTT. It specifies CASTTYQGGGVTQPQHF.

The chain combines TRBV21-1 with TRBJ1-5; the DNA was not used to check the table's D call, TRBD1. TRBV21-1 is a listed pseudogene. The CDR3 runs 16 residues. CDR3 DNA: TGTGCCAGCAGCAAACCGCCCGGGACACGGGATCAGCCCCAGCATTTT. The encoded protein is CASSKPPGTRDQPQHF.

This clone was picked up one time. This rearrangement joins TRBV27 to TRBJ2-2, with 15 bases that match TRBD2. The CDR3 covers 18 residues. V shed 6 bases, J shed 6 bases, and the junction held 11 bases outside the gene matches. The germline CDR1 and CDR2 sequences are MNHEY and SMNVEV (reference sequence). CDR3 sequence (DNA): TGTGCCAGCAGACTCCGGACTAGCGGGAGGGCAGGGGCCGGGGAGCTGTTTTTT. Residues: CASRLRTSGRAGAGELFF.

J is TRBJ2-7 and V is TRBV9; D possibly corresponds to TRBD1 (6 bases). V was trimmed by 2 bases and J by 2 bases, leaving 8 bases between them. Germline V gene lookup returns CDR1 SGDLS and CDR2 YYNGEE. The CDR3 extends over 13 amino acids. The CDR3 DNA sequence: TGTGCCAGCAGCGTCGGACAGACCTACGAGCAGTACTTC. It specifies CASSVGQTYEQYF.

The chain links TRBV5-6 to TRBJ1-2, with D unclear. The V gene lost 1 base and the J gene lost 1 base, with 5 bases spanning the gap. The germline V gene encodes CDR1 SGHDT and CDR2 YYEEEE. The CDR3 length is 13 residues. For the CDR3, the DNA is TGTGCCAGCAGCTTGCCGGGTAACTATGGCTACACCTTC. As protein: CASSLPGNYGYTF.

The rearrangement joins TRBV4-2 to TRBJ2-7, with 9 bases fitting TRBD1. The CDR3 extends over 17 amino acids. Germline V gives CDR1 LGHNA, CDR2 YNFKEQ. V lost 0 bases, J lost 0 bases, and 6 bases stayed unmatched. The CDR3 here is CASSQEVGQGSSYEQYF. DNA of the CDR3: TGTGCCAGCAGCCAAGAGGTCGGACAGGGGAGCTCCTACGAGCAGTACTTC.

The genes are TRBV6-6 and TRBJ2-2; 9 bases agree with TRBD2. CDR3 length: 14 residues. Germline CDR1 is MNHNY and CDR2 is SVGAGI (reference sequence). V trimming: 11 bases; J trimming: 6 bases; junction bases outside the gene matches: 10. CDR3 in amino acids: CAGGSGSVSGELFF. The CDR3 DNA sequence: TGTGCCGGGGGTAGCGGGAGTGTCTCCGGGGAGCTGTTTTTT.

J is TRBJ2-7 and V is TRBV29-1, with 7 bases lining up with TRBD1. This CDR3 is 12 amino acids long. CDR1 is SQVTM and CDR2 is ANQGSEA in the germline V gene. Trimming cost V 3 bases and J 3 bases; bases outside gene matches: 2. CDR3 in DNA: TGCAGCGTTGAGACAGGGTTCTACGAGCAGTACTTC. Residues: CSVETGFYEQYF.